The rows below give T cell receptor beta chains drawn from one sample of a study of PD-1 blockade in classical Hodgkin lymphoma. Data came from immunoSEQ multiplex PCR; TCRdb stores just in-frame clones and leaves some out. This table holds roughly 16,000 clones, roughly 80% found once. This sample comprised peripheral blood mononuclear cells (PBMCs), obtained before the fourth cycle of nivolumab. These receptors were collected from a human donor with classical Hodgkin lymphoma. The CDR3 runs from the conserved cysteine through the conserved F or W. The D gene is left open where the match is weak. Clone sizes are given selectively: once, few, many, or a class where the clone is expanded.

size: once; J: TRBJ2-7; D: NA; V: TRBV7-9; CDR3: CASSLDYEQYF; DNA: TGTGCCAGCAGCCTAGACTACGAGCAGTACTTC
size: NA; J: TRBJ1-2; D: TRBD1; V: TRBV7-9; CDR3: CASDLTGGAHGYTF; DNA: TGTGCCAGCGACCTCACAGGGGGCGCACATGGCTACACCTTC
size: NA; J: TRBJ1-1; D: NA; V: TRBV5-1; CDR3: CASSLGLGGIEAFF; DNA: TGCGCCAGCAGCTTGGGTCTGGGGGGTATTGAAGCTTTCTTT
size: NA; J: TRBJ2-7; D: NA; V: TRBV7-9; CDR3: CASSHGGGQSSYEQYF; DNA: TGTGCCAGCAGCCATGGTGGAGGCCAGAGCTCCTACGAGCAGTACTTC
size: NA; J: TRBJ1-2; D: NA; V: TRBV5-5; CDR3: CASSFRAEHYGYTF; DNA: TGTGCCAGCAGCTTCAGGGCGGAGCATTATGGCTACACCTTC
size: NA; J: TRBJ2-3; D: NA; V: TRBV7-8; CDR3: CASSFTAGHSTDTQYF; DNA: TGTGCCAGCAGTTTCACCGCGGGCCACAGCACAGATACGCAGTATTTT
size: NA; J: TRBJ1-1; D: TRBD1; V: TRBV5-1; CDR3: CASSLGLLGTGGFNTEAFF; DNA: TGCGCCAGCAGCTTAGGCCTGCTCGGGACAGGGGGATTTAACACTGAAGCTTTCTTT
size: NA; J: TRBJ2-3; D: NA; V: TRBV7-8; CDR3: CASSLNRWFTDTQYF; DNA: TGTGCCAGCAGCTTAAATCGCTGGTTCACAGATACGCAGTATTTT
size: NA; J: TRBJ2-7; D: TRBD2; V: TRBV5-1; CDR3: CASNPGTSGVGEQYF; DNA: TGCGCCAGCAATCCCGGGACTAGCGGGGTAGGCGAGCAGTACTTC
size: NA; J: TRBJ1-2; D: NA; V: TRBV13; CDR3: CASSPRSTYGYTF; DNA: TGTGCCAGCAGCCCCAGGTCGACCTATGGCTACACCTTC
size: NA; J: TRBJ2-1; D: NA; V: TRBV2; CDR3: CASIRQHISYNEQFF; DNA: TGTGCCAGCATCCGACAGCACATCTCCTACAATGAGCAGTTCTTC
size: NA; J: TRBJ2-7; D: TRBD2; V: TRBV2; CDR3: CASSEIRTSGYEQYF; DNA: TGTGCCAGCAGTGAAATCAGGACTAGCGGCTACGAGCAGTACTTC
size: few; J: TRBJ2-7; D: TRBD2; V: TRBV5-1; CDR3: CASSLEASGDYEQYF; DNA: TGCGCCAGCAGCTTGGAGGCTAGCGGGGACTACGAGCAGTACTTC
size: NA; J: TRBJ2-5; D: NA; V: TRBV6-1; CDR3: CASSNTRETQYF; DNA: TGTGCCAGCAGTAATACTCGGGAGACCCAGTACTTC
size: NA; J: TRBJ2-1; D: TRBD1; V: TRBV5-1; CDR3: CASSLPPGQGMFNEQFF; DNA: TGCGCCAGCAGCTTACCCCCGGGACAGGGGATGTTCAATGAGCAGTTCTTC
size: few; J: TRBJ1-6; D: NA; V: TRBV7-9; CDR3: CASSLGQDNSPLHF; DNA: TGTGCCAGCAGCTTAGGACAGGATAATTCACCCCTCCACTTT
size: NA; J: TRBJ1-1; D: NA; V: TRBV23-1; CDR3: CASNRVNTEAFF; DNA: TGCGCCAGCAACAGGGTGAACACTGAAGCTTTCTTT
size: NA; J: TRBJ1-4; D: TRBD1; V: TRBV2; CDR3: CATKDRGNEKLFF; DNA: TGTGCCACTAAGGACAGGGGAAATGAAAAACTGTTTTTT
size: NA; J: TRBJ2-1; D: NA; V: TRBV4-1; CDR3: CASSPGTLGSNEQFF; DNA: TGCGCCAGCAGCCCGGGCACACTGGGGTCCAATGAGCAGTTCTTC
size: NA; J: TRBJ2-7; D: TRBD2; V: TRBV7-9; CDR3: CASSLGTSGGSSYEQYF; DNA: TGTGCCAGCAGCTTAGGGACTAGCGGGGGTTCCTCCTACGAGCAGTACTTC
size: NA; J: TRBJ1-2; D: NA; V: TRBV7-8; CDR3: CASSLVGRQAYGYTF; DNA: TGTGCCAGCAGCTTAGTAGGGCGGCAGGCCTATGGCTACACCTTC
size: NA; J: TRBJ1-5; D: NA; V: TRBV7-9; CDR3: CASSLDSGDNQPQHF; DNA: TGTGCCAGCAGCTTGGACTCAGGCGATAATCAGCCCCAGCATTTT
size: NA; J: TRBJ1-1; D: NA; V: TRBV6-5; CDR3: CASRSLTDLNTEAFF; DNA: TGTGCCAGCAGATCATTGACAGACCTGAACACTGAAGCTTTCTTT
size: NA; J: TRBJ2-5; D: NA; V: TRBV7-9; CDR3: CASSLAGRTQYF; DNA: TGTGCCAGCAGCTTAGCAGGCCGAACCCAGTACTTC
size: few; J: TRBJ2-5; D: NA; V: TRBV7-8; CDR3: CASSLLETQYF; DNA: TGTGCCAGCAGCTTATTAGAGACCCAGTACTTC
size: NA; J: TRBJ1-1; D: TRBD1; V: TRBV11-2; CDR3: CASSPGQGTEAFF; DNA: TGTGCCAGCAGCCCGGGACAGGGGACTGAAGCTTTCTTT
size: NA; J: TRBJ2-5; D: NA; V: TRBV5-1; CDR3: CASSLQGPTEETQYF; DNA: TGCGCCAGCAGCCTACAAGGCCCTACGGAAGAGACCCAGTACTTC
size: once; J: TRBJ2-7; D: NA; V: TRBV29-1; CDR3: CSVGAGSGPYEQYF; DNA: TGCAGCGTTGGCGCGGGATCGGGGCCTTACGAGCAGTACTTC
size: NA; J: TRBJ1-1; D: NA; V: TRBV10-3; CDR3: CAISDPLKGWTEAFF; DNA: TGTGCCATCAGTGACCCCCTCAAAGGATGGACTGAAGCTTTCTTT
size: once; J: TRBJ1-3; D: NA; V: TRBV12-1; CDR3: CASSLGYSGNTIYF; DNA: TGTGCCAGCAGCTTGGGATACTCTGGAAACACCATATATTTT
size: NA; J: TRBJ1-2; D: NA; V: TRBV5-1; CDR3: CASSLTSANYGYTF; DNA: TGCGCCAGCAGCTTGACATCTGCTAACTATGGCTACACCTTC
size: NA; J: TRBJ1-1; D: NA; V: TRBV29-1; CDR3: CSVEVGGWGFGAFF; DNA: TGCAGCGTTGAAGTGGGGGGCTGGGGGTTTGGAGCTTTCTTT
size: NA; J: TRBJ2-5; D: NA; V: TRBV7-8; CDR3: CASSFTGSQETQYF; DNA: TGTGCCAGCAGCTTCACGGGTTCGCAAGAGACCCAGTACTTC
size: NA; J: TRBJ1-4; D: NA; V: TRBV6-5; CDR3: CASSYSNSAERLFF; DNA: TGTGCCAGCAGTTACTCGAATTCGGCCGAAAGACTGTTTTTT
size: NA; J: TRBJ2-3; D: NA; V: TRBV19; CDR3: CASSFGQASTDTQYF; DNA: TGTGCCAGTAGTTTCGGGCAGGCGAGCACAGATACGCAGTATTTT
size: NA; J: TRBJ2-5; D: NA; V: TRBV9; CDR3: CASSQGETQYF; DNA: TGTGCCAGCAGCCAAGGAGAGACCCAGTACTTC
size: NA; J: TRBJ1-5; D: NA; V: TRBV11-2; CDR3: CASSLGSNQPQHF; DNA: TGTGCCAGCAGCTTGGGCAGTAATCAGCCCCAGCATTTT
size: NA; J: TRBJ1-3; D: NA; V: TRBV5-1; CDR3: CASSPFEGTPGNTIYF; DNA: TGCGCCAGCAGCCCATTCGAGGGGACACCAGGAAACACCATATATTTT
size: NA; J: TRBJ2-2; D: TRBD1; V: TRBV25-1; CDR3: CAKWTGRTGELFF; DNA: TGTGCCAAATGGACAGGGCGGACCGGGGAGCTGTTTTTT
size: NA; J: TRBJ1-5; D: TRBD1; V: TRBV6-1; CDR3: CASSAGQGEWPQHF; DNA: TGTGCCAGCAGCGCCGGACAGGGGGAATGGCCCCAGCATTTT
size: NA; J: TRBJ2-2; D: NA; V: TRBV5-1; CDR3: CASSLADTGELFF; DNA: TGCGCCAGCAGCTTGGCCGACACCGGGGAGCTGTTTTTT
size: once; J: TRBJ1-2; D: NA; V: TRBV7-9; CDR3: CASSLSQGSNYGYTF; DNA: TGTGCCAGCAGCTTATCACAGGGTTCTAACTATGGCTACACCTTC
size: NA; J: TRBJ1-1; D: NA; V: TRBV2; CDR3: CASSTGTNTEAFF; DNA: TGTGCCAGCAGTACAGGGACGAACACTGAAGCTTTCTTT
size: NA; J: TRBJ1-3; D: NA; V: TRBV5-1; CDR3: CASSLGSGGTGNTIYF; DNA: TGCGCCAGCAGCTTAGGTTCCGGGGGAACTGGAAACACCATATATTTT
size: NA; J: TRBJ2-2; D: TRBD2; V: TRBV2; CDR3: CASSSGGASITGELFF; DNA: TGTGCCAGCAGTAGCGGGGGGGCCTCTATCACCGGGGAGCTGTTTTTT
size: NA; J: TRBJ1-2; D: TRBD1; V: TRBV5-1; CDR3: CASSPTGERLDF; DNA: TGCGCCAGCAGCCCTACAGGGGAAAGGTTAGACTTC
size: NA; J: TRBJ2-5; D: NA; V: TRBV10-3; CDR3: CATRAAGDGETQYF; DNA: TGTGCCACCAGGGCGGCAGGGGACGGAGAGACCCAGTACTTC
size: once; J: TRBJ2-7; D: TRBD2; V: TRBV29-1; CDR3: CSVVGGKSYEQYF; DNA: TGCAGCGTTGTGGGGGGGAAGTCCTACGAGCAGTACTTC
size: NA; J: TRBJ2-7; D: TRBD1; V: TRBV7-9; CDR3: CASSLERGLYEQYF; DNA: TGTGCCAGCAGCTTAGAGAGGGGGCTATACGAGCAGTACTTC
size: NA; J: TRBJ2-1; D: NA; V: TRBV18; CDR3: CASSPGNEQFF; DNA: TGTGCCAGCTCGCCAGGGAATGAGCAGTTCTTC
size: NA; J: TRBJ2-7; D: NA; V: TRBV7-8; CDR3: CASSLGTRGTYEQYF; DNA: TGTGCCAGCAGCTTAGGCACCCGGGGCACCTACGAGCAGTACTTC
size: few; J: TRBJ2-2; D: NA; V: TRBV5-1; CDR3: CASSLDGDTTGELFF; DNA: TGCGCCAGCAGCTTGGACGGTGATACAACCGGGGAGCTGTTTTTT
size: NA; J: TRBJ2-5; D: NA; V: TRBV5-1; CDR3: CASMGGGAEETQYF; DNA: TGCGCCAGCATGGGGGGTGGGGCCGAAGAGACCCAGTACTTC
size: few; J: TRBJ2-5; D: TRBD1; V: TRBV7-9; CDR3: CASSLDRVLAETQYF; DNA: TGTGCCAGCAGCTTGGACAGGGTCTTAGCGGAGACCCAGTACTTC
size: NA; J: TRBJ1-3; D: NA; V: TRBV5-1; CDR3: CASSPDNSGNTIYF; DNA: TGCGCCAGCAGCCCGGACAACTCTGGAAACACCATATATTTT